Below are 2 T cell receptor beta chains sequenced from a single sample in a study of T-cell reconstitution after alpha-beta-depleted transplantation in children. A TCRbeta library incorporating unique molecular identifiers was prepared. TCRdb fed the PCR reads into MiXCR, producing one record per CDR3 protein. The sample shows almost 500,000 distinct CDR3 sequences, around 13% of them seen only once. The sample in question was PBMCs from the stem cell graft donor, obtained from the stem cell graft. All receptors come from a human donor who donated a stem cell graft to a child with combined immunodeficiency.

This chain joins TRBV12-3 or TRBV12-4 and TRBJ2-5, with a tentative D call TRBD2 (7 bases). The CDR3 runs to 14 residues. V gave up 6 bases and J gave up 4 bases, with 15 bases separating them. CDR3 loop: CASSPEGGTETQYF. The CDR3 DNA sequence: TGTGCCAGCAGCCCAGAGGGGGGGACAGAGACCCAGTACTTC.

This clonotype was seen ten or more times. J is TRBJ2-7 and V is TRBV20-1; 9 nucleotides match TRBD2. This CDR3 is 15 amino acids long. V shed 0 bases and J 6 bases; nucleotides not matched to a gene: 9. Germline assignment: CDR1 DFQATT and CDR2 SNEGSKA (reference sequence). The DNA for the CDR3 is TGCAGTGCTAGAGATCAATCCCTAGCGGGAAGCGAGCAGTACTTC. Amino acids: CSARDQSLAGSEQYF.